This T cell receptor (beta chain) was obtained from a study of beta chain features in type 1 diabetes. Findings and caveats of the study: The study found moderately but significantly shorter TCRB CDR3s in all four CD4+ subsets of Type 1 diabetes patients.

Every bit of the isolated RNA underwent reverse transcription, so sequencing read expressed TCRB transcripts. Roughly 3.5 million reads per sample on average were obtained from naive, central memory and regulatory T cell samples. The repertoire was sequenced with immunoSEQ multiplex PCR; TCRdb's copy has only in-frame clones and lacks some. The sample gives hundreds of thousands of clones, roughly 13% of which show up once; around 0.02% is in the top ten. V was cut by 5 bases and J by 8 bases, with 9 bases left in between. This CDR3 spans 11 amino acids. CDR1 and CDR2 from the germline V gene are SEHNR and FQNEAQ (reference sequence). This clone was counted ten times or more. The antigen is not known.

The clonotype originates from a man younger than 30 in good health. The sequenced sample was naive CD4+ T cells from blood. The chain employs TRBV7-9 and TRBJ1-2, with D hard to call. As DNA, the CDR3 is TGTGCCAGCAGCCCCACACAAGGCTACACCTTC. This encodes CASSPTQGYTF.